This T cell receptor (beta chain) was sequenced in a study of patients and donors after allogeneic stem cell transplantation. The CDR3 totals 14 residues. The ends were cut back, 4 bases at V and 8 bases at J, with 17 bases in the middle. CDR1 is MNHEY, CDR2 SVGEGT, per germline. TCRdb redid the calling of the RT-PCR reads with MiXCR, one entry per CDR3 protein. Of roughly 190,000 distinct CDR3 sequences listed, 41% are singletons. Specimen: blood, either unsorted or a sorted T cell fraction (not recorded which). This TCR derives from a human donor who was either an allogeneic HSCT recipient or a stem cell or donor lymphocyte infusion donor (not recorded which). It is not recorded whose cells these are; they may come from a transplant donor. This rearrangement joins TRBV6-2 or TRBV6-3 to TRBJ1-2, with D unclear. The CDR3 DNA reads TGTGCCAGCAGTTTCAACCTTGGGGTTGGCGGCTACACCTTC. This sequence encodes CASSFNLGVGGYTF.